Below, 14 T cell receptor beta chains from the same sample are listed, as sequenced in a study of T-cell reconstitution after alpha-beta-depleted transplantation in children. A TCRbeta library incorporating unique molecular identifiers was prepared. TCRdb processed the PCR reads anew with MiXCR; each CDR3 protein has one entry. The table has about 340,000 distinct CDR3 sequences, approximately 12% seen once. Material: PBMCs, obtained from the stem cell graft. The receptor set was obtained from a human donor who donated a stem cell graft to a child with Fanconi anemia.

The chain has TRBV7-9 and TRBJ1-4; D uncertain. V dropped 4 bases and J dropped 7 bases, with 4 bases sitting between them. CDR1 is SEHNR and CDR2 is FQNEAQ in the germline V gene (reference sequence). The CDR3 sequence is 11 residues long. The chain's CDR3 is CASSSGEKLFF. The CDR3 nucleotides are TGTGCCAGCAGCTCAGGTGAAAAACTGTTTTTT.

Remarks on this clonotype: At one of its ends the junction is not consistent with the germline gene, which may arise from a read error. The chain couples TRBV9 to TRBJ2-5; perhaps D is TRBD1 or TRBD2 (6 bases each). This CDR3 has 15 residues. The germline gives CDR1 SGDLS, CDR2 YYNGEE. CDR3 nucleotides: TGTGCCAGCAGCGCCCGACAGGTCCCGGGGGAGACCCAGTATTTC. It translates to CASSARQVPGETQYF.

The chain carries TRBV7-8 and TRBJ2-2; TRBD2 matches 8 bases. Germline V gives CDR1 SGHVS, CDR2 FQNEAQ. V shed 1 base, J shed 1 base, and the junction held 5 bases outside the gene matches. This CDR3 is 17 amino acids long. CDR3 nucleotides: TGTGCCAGCAGCTTAGGGTTAGCGGGGTGGAACACCGGGGAGCTGTTTTTT. This sequence encodes CASSLGLAGWNTGELFF.

The chain couples TRBV4-1 to TRBJ2-3; perhaps D is TRBD1 or TRBD2 (5 bases each). V gave up 1 base and J gave up 5 bases, with 10 bases separating them. CDR3 length: 14 amino acids. Germline CDR1 and CDR2: MGHRA and YSYEKL. The CDR3 bases are TGCGCCAGCAGCCAAGCGGGGCCCGAAGATACGCAGTATTTT. It yields the protein CASSQAGPEDTQYF.

This sequence joins TRBV10-3 and TRBJ1-5, with unresolved D. The CDR3 has 12 residues. Germline assignment: CDR1 ENHRY and CDR2 SYGVKD. V dropped 6 bases and J dropped 0 bases, with 3 bases sitting between them. CDR3 nucleotide sequence: TGTGCCATCAGGGATAGCAATCAGCCCCAGCATTTT. It translates to CAIRDSNQPQHF.

The rearrangement joins TRBV11-2 to TRBJ2-6; either TRBD1 or TRBD2 may supply D (5 bases each). V was clipped by 1 base and J by 4 bases, with 11 bases between them. CDR1 is SGHAT, CDR2 FQNNGV, per germline. The CDR3 is 16 residues long. CDR3 residues: CASSLGWGPGANVLTF. CDR3 coding DNA: TGTGCCAGCAGCTTAGGATGGGGACCCGGGGCCAACGTCCTGACTTTC.

The gene calls are TRBV4-3 and TRBJ2-2; no clear D gene. V was trimmed by 5 bases and J by 3 bases, leaving 10 bases between them. The length of the CDR3 is 14 residues. The germline gives CDR1 LGHNA, CDR2 YSLEER. The CDR3 region is CASSGDRDTGELFF. The CDR3 coding sequence is TGCGCCAGCAGCGGAGACCGGGACACCGGGGAGCTGTTTTTT.

In this sample, this clonotype turned up a few times. This chain joins TRBV5-1 and TRBJ2-5; D may be TRBD1 (5 bases). CDR1 SGHRS and CDR2 YFSETQ come from the germline V gene. V lost 0 bases and J lost 3, with 9 bases in between. The CDR3 is 14 residues long. In DNA form, the CDR3 reads TGCGCCAGCAGCTTGGAAGGCAGGGAAGAGACCCAGTACTTC. Protein: CASSLEGREETQYF.

This chain connects TRBV5-1 to TRBJ1-1; maybe TRBD1 (5 bases). The V gene lost 1 base and the J gene lost 5 bases, with 15 bases spanning the gap. The CDR3 loop spans 15 amino acids. In germline, CDR1 is SGHRS, CDR2 YFSETQ. CDR3 amino acids: CASSLNVGPATEAFF. In DNA form, the CDR3 reads TGCGCCAGCAGCTTGAATGTGGGGCCCGCGACTGAAGCTTTCTTT.

The chain carries TRBV20-1 and TRBJ1-6; TRBD1 agrees at 7 bases. The CDR3 consists of 14 residues. CDR1 is DFQATT and CDR2 is SNEGSKA in the germline V gene (reference sequence). J was trimmed by 7 bases and V by 2 bases; bases with no gene match: 5. The DNA of the CDR3 is TGCAGTGCTAGAAAGGGGGCGCGGAATTCACCCCTCCACTTT. Amino acid sequence: CSARKGARNSPLHF.

In this sample, this clonotype turned up many times. This chain links TRBV28 with TRBJ1-2, with D unclear. The CDR3 totals 11 residues. Germline CDR1 MDHEN, CDR2 SYDVKM. Trimming pared 7 bases from V and 4 bases from J, leaving 7 bases between. The CDR3 here is CASTSGYGYTF. CDR3 DNA: TGTGCCAGCACGTCGGGCTATGGCTACACCTTC.

This clonotype occurred a few times. This sequence joins TRBV7-8 and TRBJ2-7; no reliable D call. CDR1 is SGHVS and CDR2 is FQNEAQ in the germline V gene. V dropped 1 base and J dropped 0 bases, with 7 bases sitting between them. The CDR3 runs to 14 residues. DNA for the CDR3: TGTGCCAGCAGCTTAGGAGGTTTCTCCTACGAGCAGTACGTC. Its translation: CASSLGGFSYEQYV.

The chain joins TRBV7-6 to TRBJ2-2, with a tentative D call TRBD1 (6 bases). Germline V lookup: CDR1 SGHVS, CDR2 FNYEAQ. V lost 6 bases and J 5 bases, leaving 16 bases between the germline ends. This CDR3 is built from 15 residues. CDR3 DNA: TGTGCCAGCAGGGTGTTTGAGGGGGTGACCGGGGAGCTGTTTTTT. Its protein product is CASRVFEGVTGELFF.

J is TRBJ2-6 and V is TRBV19; 7 nucleotides align to TRBD1. This CDR3 comprises 17 residues. V dropped 4 bases and J dropped 0; count of bases not matched to a gene: 6. Per the germline V gene, CDR1 is LNHDA and CDR2 is SQIVND (reference sequence). CDR3 in DNA: TGTGCCAGTAGTAACGCAGGGGGAAACTCTGGGGCCAACGTCCTGACTTTC. The encoded protein is CASSNAGGNSGANVLTF.